These 26 T cell receptor beta chains share one sample of origin, sequenced in a study of graft-versus-host responses after intestinal transplantation. Using immunoSEQ multiplex PCR, the repertoire was profiled, and TCRdb retains in-frame clones only, with some absent. The table records about 64,000 clones, roughly 92% of them present only once. The specimen was bone marrow, collected 734 days after intestinal transplantation. The receptors here all came from a human patient who received an intestinal transplant, so some T cells may come from the graft donor.

This chain joins TRBV19 and TRBJ2-1; no reliable D call. Trimming removed 7 bases from V and 8 bases from J, with 18 bases in between. This CDR3 comprises 14 residues. Germline V gives CDR1 LNHDA, CDR2 SQIVND (reference sequence). The chain's CDR3 is CASKLMFLLDEQFF. CDR3 sequence (DNA): TGTGCCAGTAAGCTGATGTTTTTGTTGGATGAGCAGTTCTTC.

The rearrangement uses TRBV7-9 and TRBJ2-3; D unclear. Germline V gene data show CDR1 as SEHNR and CDR2 as FQNEAQ (reference sequence). V was shortened by 5 bases and J by 0 bases, with 3 bases between the two germline ends. The CDR3 has 12 residues. Here the CDR3 DNA reads TGTGCCAGCAGCCGAAGCACAGATACGCAGTATTTT. This translates into CASSRSTDTQYF.

The chain joins TRBV5-6 to TRBJ1-1; possibly TRBD1 for D (5 bases). The V and J ends lost 9 bases and 4 bases respectively, with 13 bases between them. Germline values: CDR1 SGHDT, CDR2 YYEEEE. The CDR3 has 12 amino acids. The CDR3: CATTGGATEAFF. The CDR3 DNA is TGTGCCACCACGGGTGGGGCCACTGAAGCTTTCTTT.

The rearrangement links TRBV4-1 to TRBJ2-7, with 7 bases matching TRBD1. With 3 bases clipped from V and 6 bases from J, the junction kept 11 bases outside the gene matches. Germline CDR1 is MGHRA and CDR2 is YSYEKL. The CDR3 has 15 residues. CDR3 protein: CASSQEVTGISEQYF. The CDR3 DNA reads TGCGCCAGCAGCCAGGAAGTGACAGGGATTAGCGAGCAGTACTTC.

The rearrangement uses TRBV9 and TRBJ2-7, with TRBD1 identical over 11 bases. The trim removed 0 bases at V and 4 bases at J, leaving 6 bases unmatched. This CDR3 contains 16 residues. Germline CDR1 is SGDLS and CDR2 is YYNGEE. CDR3 sequence reads: CASSVGGQGARYEQYF. For the CDR3, the DNA is TGTGCCAGCAGCGTAGGAGGACAGGGGGCACGGTACGAGCAGTACTTC. Combining the CDR3 with reference TRBV9 and TRBJ2-7 gives the whole variable domain DSGVTQTPKHLITATGQRVTLRCSPRSGDLSVYWYQQSLDQGLQFLIQYYNGEERAKGNILERFSAQQFPDLHSELNLSSLELGDSALYFCASSVGGQGARYEQYFGPGTRLTVT.

The chain is built from TRBV7-9 and TRBJ1-2; D gene ambiguous. The CDR3 totals 11 residues. The germline CDR1 and CDR2 sequences are SEHNR and FQNEAQ (reference sequence). Trimming shortened V by 5 bases and J by 3 bases, and 4 bases separated the two germline ends. The CDR3 region has the DNA TGTGCCAGCAGCAAAGACTATGGCTACACCTTC. Its translation: CASSKDYGYTF.

The chain recombines TRBV19 with TRBJ2-5; 8 bases agree with TRBD1. Trimming cost V 7 bases and J 4 bases; bases outside gene matches: 11. This CDR3 is 15 amino acids long. The V gene's germline CDR1 is LNHDA and CDR2 SQIVND (reference sequence). CDR3 in DNA: TGTGCCAGTACCTGGTCAGGGGGCTTCTCAGAGACCCAGTACTTC. Translation: CASTWSGGFSETQYF. The variable domain in full, with the rest retrieved from reference TRBV19 and TRBJ2-5, is DGGITQSPKYLFRKEGQNVTLSCEQNLNHDAMYWYRQDPGQGLRLIYYSQIVNDFQKGDIAEGYSVSREKKESFPLTVTSAQKNPTAFYLCASTWSGGFSETQYFGPGTRLLVL.

This clone was observed a few times. The chain carries TRBV28 and TRBJ2-7, with TRBD2 matching over 7 bases. In germline, CDR1 is MDHEN, CDR2 SYDVKM. This CDR3 has 15 amino acids. With 7 bases clipped from V and 5 bases from J, the junction kept 14 bases outside the gene matches. The CDR3 DNA reads TGTGCCAGCACTCTACTTGGGGGGGTTACCCACGAGCAGTACTTC. Amino acid sequence: CASTLLGGVTHEQYF. The complete variable domain, with remaining parts taken from reference TRBV28 and TRBJ2-7, reads DVKVTQSSRYLVKRTGEKVFLECVQDMDHENMFWYRQDPGLGLRLIYFSYDVKMKEKGDIPEGYSVSREKKERFSLILESASTNQTSMYLCASTLLGGVTHEQYFGPGTRLTVT.

This chain uses TRBV6-1 with TRBJ2-7; D unclear. V gave up 0 bases and J gave up 3 bases, with 6 bases separating them. In germline, CDR1 is MNHNS, CDR2 SASEGT. This CDR3 contains 13 residues. CDR3 in DNA: TGTGCCAGCAGTGAAGCAGAAAGCTACGAGCAGTACTTC. Translating it yields CASSEAESYEQYF.

The J gene is TRBJ2-7, the V gene TRBV29-1; 11 bases are a match to TRBD2. J gave up 5 bases and V 4 bases, and 10 bases lay outside the gene matches. This CDR3 is 15 amino acids long. Germline CDR1 reads SQVTM; CDR2 reads ANQGSEA. The CDR3 DNA follows: TGCAGCGTTGGGAGCGTAGCGGGACTAGCGGACGAGCAGTACTTC. This sequence encodes CSVGSVAGLADEQYF.

V gene TRBV6-5 combines with J gene TRBJ1-1; the match to TRBD1 covers 12 bases. The germline gives CDR1 MNHEY, CDR2 SVGAGI. V gave up 6 bases and J gave up 5 bases; unmatched junction bases: 4. The CDR3 sequence is 14 residues long. This chain's CDR3 is CASRRGQGATEAFF. The CDR3 DNA is TGTGCCAGCAGACGGGGACAGGGGGCGACTGAAGCTTTCTTT.

The rearrangement links TRBV2 to TRBJ1-1; D is uncertain. Germline CDR1 is SNHLY and CDR2 is FYNNEI. CDR3 size: 12 residues. Trimming shortened V by 7 bases and J by 1 base, and 7 bases separated the two germline ends. The CDR3 sequence: CASNLANTEAFF. The CDR3 bases are TGTGCCAGCAACTTGGCGAACACTGAAGCTTTCTTT.

V is TRBV18 and J is TRBJ2-7; 11 nucleotides align to TRBD2. After removal of 3 bases from V and 7 bases from J, the junction contained 8 bases not matched to a gene. The CDR3 is 15 residues long. Germline V CDR1 and CDR2: KGHSH, LQKENI. In nucleotides, the CDR3 is TGTGCCAGCTCACCGCCTAGCGGGAGGTCTCGAGAGCAGTACTTC. Translated, it gives CASSPPSGRSREQYF.

CDR3 sequence reads: CASRITGGDAEAFF. The CDR3 DNA is TGCGCCAGCAGAATCACAGGGGGCGACGCTGAAGCTTTCTTT. The chain uses TRBV4-1 and TRBJ1-1, with 9 bases aligning to TRBD1. CDR3 length: 14 amino acids. Germline V gene sequence: CDR1 MGHRA, CDR2 YSYEKL. J lost 6 bases, V lost 6 bases, and 8 bases had no gene match.

This chain connects TRBV7-3 to TRBJ2-3, with D maybe TRBD2 (5 bases). Germline-derived CDR1 and CDR2 are SGHTA and FQGTGA. The CDR3 runs 13 residues. Trimming took off 7 bases at V and 2 bases at J, with 10 bases between the two ends. In DNA form, the CDR3 reads TGTGCCAGCACGGGCGGGCACACAGATACGCAGTATTTT. This translates into CASTGGHTDTQYF.

This clone has just one count. This chain joins TRBV28 and TRBJ2-5; D ambiguous. There are 12 residues in the CDR3. The germline V and J ends were trimmed by 3 bases and 5 bases, with 7 bases remaining between them. The germline CDR1 and CDR2 sequences are MDHEN and SYDVKM. The CDR3 loop reads CASSLGVETQYF. In nucleotides, the CDR3 is TGTGCCAGCAGTTTGGGCGTGGAGACCCAGTACTTC.

The chain recombines TRBV7-9 with TRBJ2-7; TRBD1 is a possible D gene (6 bases). This CDR3 has 14 residues. V lost 5 bases and J 0 bases, leaving 11 bases between the germline ends. The germline V gene encodes CDR1 SEHNR and CDR2 FQNEAQ (reference sequence). The CDR3 DNA sequence: TGTGCCAGCAGCATGTCGGACAGCTCCTACGAGCAGTACTTC. This gives the protein CASSMSDSSYEQYF.

The gene calls are TRBV6-5 and TRBJ2-7, with D tentatively TRBD1 (5 bases). Germline V gene lookup returns CDR1 MNHEY and CDR2 SVGAGI. The V gene lost 5 bases and the J gene lost 4 bases, with 12 bases spanning the gap. The CDR3 has 13 amino acids. The CDR3 DNA is TGTGCCAGCAGTGAACAGGAAGGGTACGAGCAGTACTTC. Translating gives CASSEQEGYEQYF.

The chain links TRBV29-1 to TRBJ2-3; 12 bases map to TRBD2. The length of the CDR3 is 16 residues. V dropped 3 bases and J dropped 7; count of bases not matched to a gene: 11. From germline, CDR1 is SQVTM and CDR2 ANQGSEA. The CDR3 DNA is TGCAGCGTTGATCTTCGGCTAGCGGGGGGGCATAATACGCAGTATTTT. It codes for CSVDLRLAGGHNTQYF.

The genes are TRBV4-1 and TRBJ1-2; the D gene is possibly TRBD1 (6 bases). Germline V CDR1 and CDR2: MGHRA, YSYEKL. The CDR3 is 15 amino acids. The V end was cut by 4 bases, the J end by 8 bases, with 20 bases between. CDR3 region: CASSPGGTGPRGYTF. The DNA for the CDR3 is TGCGCCAGCAGCCCGGGAGGTACAGGGCCCAGAGGCTACACCTTC.

This CDR3 is CASNPQGPQNTEAFF. CDR3 nucleotides: TGTGCCAGCAACCCACAGGGCCCTCAGAACACTGAAGCTTTCTTT. The chain couples TRBV6-5 to TRBJ1-1; TRBD1 is a possible D gene (6 bases). Trimming shortened V by 7 bases and J by 1 base, and 16 bases separated the two germline ends. CDR3 length: 15 amino acids. Germline V gene lookup returns CDR1 MNHEY and CDR2 SVGAGI.

The CDR3 is CASSAPTLNTEAFF. DNA for the CDR3: TGCGCCAGCAGCGCCCCGACCCTGAACACTGAAGCTTTCTTT. The chain carries TRBV5-1 and TRBJ1-1; D gene ambiguous. The CDR3 covers 14 residues. V was trimmed by 4 bases and J by 0 bases, leaving 10 bases between them. Per germline, CDR1 SGHRS and CDR2 YFSETQ.

For this clone: The junction and the germline gene differ at one end; a read error may be behind it. The CDR3 sequence: CANSQVLQGRNSNQPQHF. Written as DNA, the CDR3 is TGCGCCAACAGCCAAGTTCTTCAGGGACGGAATAGCAATCAGCCCCAGCATTTT. The rearrangement uses TRBV4-1 and TRBJ1-5; TRBD1 is a possible D gene (5 bases). This CDR3 region has 18 residues. Germline CDR1 MGHRA, CDR2 YSYEKL.

V is TRBV5-1 and J is TRBJ1-1, with TRBD1 matching over 7 bases. V trimming: 3 bases; J trimming: 2 bases; junction bases outside the gene matches: 4. The CDR3 spans 14 residues. Per germline, CDR1 SGHRS and CDR2 YFSETQ. CDR3 loop: CASSSRDRNTEAFF. CDR3 DNA sequence: TGCGCCAGCAGCTCCCGGGACAGAAACACTGAAGCTTTCTTT.

The V call is TRBV6-5, the J call TRBJ2-2; D possibly corresponds to TRBD2 (6 bases). Trimming shortened V by 0 bases and J by 4 bases, and 6 bases separated the two germline ends. This CDR3 region has 14 residues. From germline, CDR1 is MNHEY and CDR2 SVGAGI. The CDR3 loop reads CASSYSGGTGELFF. CDR3 coding DNA: TGTGCCAGCAGTTACTCCGGGGGCACCGGGGAGCTGTTTTTT.

The CDR3 region has the DNA TGTGCCAGCAGCCTCGGACAGGGCGGAGCTTTCTTT. This translates into CASSLGQGGAFF. The J gene is TRBJ1-1, the V gene TRBV6-6; 8 bases align to TRBD1. Germline CDR1 and CDR2: MNHNY and SVGAGI (reference sequence). The V segment lost 6 bases and the J segment 10 bases; nucleotides outside the gene matches: 7. The CDR3 spans 12 residues.